This entry is about one T cell receptor (beta chain). What it binds is unknown. The sample comes from a study of OX40 agonist ivuxolimab in advanced cancers. Study-wide context: Patient treatment consisted of intravenous ivuxolimab administration every 2 weeks at 0.01 to 10 mg/kg. Findings and limits, study-wide: Part of the nonresponder group also had normalized T-cell clonal expansion that was low. Fewer expanded clones were found on average in CD4+ than in CD8+ T cells. Doses of 0.1 to 3.0 mg/kg were accompanied by clonal expansion of CD4+ and CD8+ blood T cells by week 6.

Some clones are missing from TCRdb's copy, which holds only in-frame ones; the method was immunoSEQ multiplex PCR. The table records under 70,000 clones, approximately 84% of them present only once. Trimming removed 3 bases from V and 1 base from J, with 10 bases in between. From germline, CDR1 is SEHNR and CDR2 FQNEAQ (reference sequence). The CDR3 runs 14 residues. The specimen comprised CD4+ or CD8+ T cells sorted from blood, sampled in a trial of the OX40 agonist ivuxolimab. The sequence was obtained from an adult with an advanced solid tumor such as melanoma, head and neck, liver or kidney cancer. The chain couples TRBV7-9 to TRBJ2-7, with D unclear. CDR3: CASSLAETSYEQYF. CDR3 coding DNA: TGTGCCAGCAGCTTGGCAGAGACTTCCTACGAGCAGTACTTC.